The 7 T cell receptor beta chains below all came from one sample that was sequenced in a study of tissue T cells after allogeneic stem cell transplantation. Here immunoSEQ multiplex PCR was the method, and the copy in TCRdb shows in-frame clones only, minus some. Seen here are 15,000 to 20,000 clones, around 70% observed once, and the top ten hold around 0.93%. The material sequenced was spleen. The receptors come from a female BALB/c mouse in good health. For this mouse line, the MHC haplotype is H2-d.

As to this clone: Genes here carry mouse names. The CDR3 end falls 1 residue outside the read, so it is completed with the germline J gene. The V gene is TRBV17, the J gene TRBJ2-5; D is unresolved. The V end was cut by 4 bases, the J end by 0 bases, with 5 bases between. The CDR3 runs 13 residues. The germline V gene encodes CDR1 MNHDT and CDR2 YYDKIL. CDR3 region: CASSKGNQDTQYF. The CDR3 DNA, read in part, is TGTGCTAGCAGTAAGGGTAACCAAGACACCCAGTAC.

This clone was counted only a few times. The genes are named according to mouse. The read ends 1 residue before the CDR3 terminus; that terminus is restored from the germline J gene. The chain carries TRBV17 and TRBJ1-5; TRBD1 agrees at 7 bases. This CDR3 is built from 12 residues. V shed 5 bases, J shed 7 bases, and the junction held 2 bases outside the gene matches. Germline CDR1 is MNHDT and CDR2 is YYDKIL. CDR3 protein: CASSAGQQAPLF. Partial CDR3 DNA: TGTGCTAGCAGTGCGGGACAGCAGGCTCCGCTT.

Only one count was recorded for this clone. The germline and genes are mouse ones. The read finishes 1 residue shy of the CDR3 end, and the germline J gene is used to complete it. The J gene is TRBJ2-5, the V gene TRBV19; 11 nucleotides align to TRBD2. Germline loops: CDR1 FNHDT, CDR2 SITEND (reference sequence). This CDR3 spans 15 amino acids. The trim removed 3 bases at V and 2 bases at J, leaving 2 bases unmatched. The CDR3 DNA, read in part, is TGTGCCAGCAGTAGACTGGGGGGGGGCCAAGACACCCAGTAC. Translated, it gives CASSRLGGGQDTQY. From start to end, the CDR3 is CASSRLGGGQDTQYF.

Only a few counts were recorded for this clone. All gene names here are mouse names. The sequence runs out 1 residue before the end of the CDR3; the remainder is reconstructed from the germline J gene. The rearrangement links TRBV13-2 to TRBJ2-7; 9 bases match TRBD2. Germline V gene lookup returns CDR1 NNHNN and CDR2 SYGAGS (reference sequence). There are 14 residues in the CDR3. The V gene end was trimmed by 1 base and the J gene end by 7 bases; junction bases not matched to a gene: 6. The CDR3 here is CASGDPLGGDEQYF. The part of the CDR3 DNA that was read is TGTGCCAGCGGTGATCCTCTGGGGGGGGACGAACAGTAC.

As to this clone: All gene names here are mouse names. The CDR3 end lies 1 residue beyond the end of the read and is filled in from the germline J gene. J is TRBJ1-4 and V is TRBV31; 9 positions match TRBD1. V lost 3 bases to trimming and J lost 5 bases; unmatched junction nucleotides: 4. The CDR3 loop spans 14 amino acids. CDR1 is GKSSPN, CDR2 SITVG, per germline. The CDR3 reads CAWSRDRANERLFF. CDR3 DNA (partial): TGTGCCTGGAGCCGGGACAGGGCGAACGAAAGATTATTT.

In regard to this clone: Gene names are mouse gene names. The CDR3 extends 1 residue past the end of the read, so its final part is completed from the germline J gene. Distinct nucleotide sequences in the sample also encode this CDR3. This sequence joins TRBV13-3 and TRBJ1-2; weak D call: TRBD1 (6 bases). Trimming pared 5 bases from V and 0 bases from J, leaving 8 bases between. Germline loops: CDR1 NNHDY, CDR2 SYVADS. There are 13 residues in the CDR3. The CDR3 loop is CASRDSANSDYTF. The sequenced part of the CDR3 DNA is TGTGCCAGCAGGGACAGCGCAAACTCCGACTACACC.

This clone occurred a few times. These gene names are mouse names. With the read ending 1 residue before the CDR3 end, the germline J gene is used to fill in that end. The sample has other DNA sequences that encode this CDR3 too. The chain links TRBV31 to TRBJ2-7, with a weak D call TRBD1 (6 bases). The CDR3 extends over 12 amino acids. V was clipped by 0 bases and J by 4 bases, with 7 bases between them. Germline-derived CDR1 and CDR2 are GKSSPN and SITVG. The CDR3 sequence: CAWSLRGYEQYF. Incomplete CDR3 DNA: TGTGCCTGGAGTCTAAGGGGGTATGAACAGTAC.